This T cell receptor (beta chain) was profiled in a study of T cells expressing NK-cell markers. The CDR3 has 17 residues. CDR1 is SGDLS and CDR2 is YYNGEE in the germline V gene. Scientists made TCR beta cDNA using 5'RACE template switching with UMIs. For each CDR3 protein, TCRdb gives one entry from its re-call of the 5' RACE reads, without DNA. This sample's clone table lists hundreds of thousands of distinct CDR3 sequences. The gene calls are TRBV9 and TRBJ2-3; lacking DNA, the TRBD2 call made by TCRdb goes unchecked. The source of this sequence is a woman aged 18 to 75 in good health. The sample comprised blood T cells: a sorted CD56 or NKG2C T cell subset, CD4+ or CD8+ T cells, or bulk PBMC T cells (not recorded which). The CDR3 protein is CASSVRLAGGSTDTQYF. Together with reference TRBV9 and TRBJ2-3, the CDR3 gives the full variable domain: DSGVTQTPKHLITATGQRVTLRCSPRSGDLSVYWYQQSLDQGLQFLIQYYNGEERAKGNILERFSAQQFPDLHSELNLSSLELGDSALYFCASSVRLAGGSTDTQYFGPGTRLTVL.